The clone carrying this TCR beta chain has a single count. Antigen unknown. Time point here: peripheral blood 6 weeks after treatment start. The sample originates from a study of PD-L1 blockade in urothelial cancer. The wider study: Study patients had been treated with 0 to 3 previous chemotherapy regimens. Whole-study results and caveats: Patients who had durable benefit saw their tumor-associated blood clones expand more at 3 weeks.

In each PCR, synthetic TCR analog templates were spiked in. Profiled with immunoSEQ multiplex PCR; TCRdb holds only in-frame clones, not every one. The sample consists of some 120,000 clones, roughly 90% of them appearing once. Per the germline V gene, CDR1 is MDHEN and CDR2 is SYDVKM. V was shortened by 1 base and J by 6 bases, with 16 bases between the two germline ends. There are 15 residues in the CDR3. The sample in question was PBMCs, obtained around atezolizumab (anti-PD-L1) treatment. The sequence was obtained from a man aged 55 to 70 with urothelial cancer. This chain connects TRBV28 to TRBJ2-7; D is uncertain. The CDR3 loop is CASSLLSALGVEQYF. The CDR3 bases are TGTGCCAGCAGTTTATTGTCAGCTTTGGGCGTCGAGCAGTACTTC.